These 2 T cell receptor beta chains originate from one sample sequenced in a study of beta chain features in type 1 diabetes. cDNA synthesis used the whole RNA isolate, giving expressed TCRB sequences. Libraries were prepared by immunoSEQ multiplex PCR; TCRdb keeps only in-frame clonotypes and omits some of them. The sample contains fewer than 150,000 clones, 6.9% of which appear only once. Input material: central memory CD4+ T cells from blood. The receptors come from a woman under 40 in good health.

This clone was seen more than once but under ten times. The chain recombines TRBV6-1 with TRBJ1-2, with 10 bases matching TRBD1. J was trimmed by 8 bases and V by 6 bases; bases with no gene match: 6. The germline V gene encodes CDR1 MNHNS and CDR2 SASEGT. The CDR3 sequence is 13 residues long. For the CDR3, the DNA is TGTGCCAGCAGGAGACAGGGGGCGGGAGGCTACACCTTC. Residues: CASRRQGAGGYTF.

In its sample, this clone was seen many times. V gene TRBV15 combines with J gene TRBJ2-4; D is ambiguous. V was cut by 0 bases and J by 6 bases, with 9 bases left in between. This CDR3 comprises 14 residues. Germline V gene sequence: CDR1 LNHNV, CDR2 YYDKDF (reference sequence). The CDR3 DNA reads TGTGCCACCAGCAGAGATACGGTGATAAACATTCAGTACTTC. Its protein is CATSRDTVINIQYF.